The source of this T cell receptor (beta chain) is a study of T-cell reconstitution after alpha-beta-depleted transplantation in children. Unique molecular identifiers were incorporated when the TCRbeta library was constructed. TCRdb used MiXCR to reprocess the PCR reads, holding one entry per CDR3 protein. Of around 400,000 distinct CDR3 sequences listed, approximately 10% are singletons. The V end lost 2 bases, the J end lost 5 bases, and 13 bases lay between the germline ends. CDR1 and CDR2 from the germline V gene are SGHRS and YFSETQ. This CDR3 has 14 residues. The J gene is TRBJ1-1, the V gene TRBV5-1, with a possible D match to TRBD1 (5 bases). This sequence originates from a human donor who donated a stem cell graft to a child with acute myeloid leukemia. The sequencing used PBMCs from the stem cell graft donor, collected from the stem cell graft. The CDR3 is CASSLGLRETEAFF. In nucleotides, the CDR3 is TGCGCCAGCAGCTTAGGCCTCAGGGAAACTGAAGCTTTCTTT. The full variable domain, completed using reference TRBV5-1 and TRBJ1-1, is KAGVTQTPRYLIKTRGQQVTLSCSPISGHRSVSWYQQTPGQGLQFLFEYFSETQRNKGNFPGRFSGRQFSNSRSEMNVSTLELGDSALYLCASSLGLRETEAFFGQGTRLTVV.